This T cell receptor (beta chain) was retrieved from a study of vaccination effects on CD4 cells after COVID-19. Peptide-pool stimulation followed by sequencing identified expanded antigen-specific CD4+ clonotypes in the ViraFEST assay. Following 10 days of culture, CD4+ T cells were isolated. According to PCR results, the person was infected with SARS-CoV-2 between March and December 2020. As for this clone: The antigen remains unidentified.

The germline gives CDR1 SGHKS, CDR2 YYEKEE (reference sequence). Trimming at V came to 4 bases and at J to 5 bases, leaving 11 bases not matched to a gene. This CDR3 contains 15 residues. Measured with immunoSEQ multiplex PCR; TCRdb has only the in-frame clones, and not every one. The table includes fewer than 60,000 clones, more than 75% detected once. The V call is TRBV5-5, the J call TRBJ2-7, with 8 bases matching TRBD1. Material: CD4+ T cells from PBMCs cultured with HIV peptides, obtained before COVID-19 vaccination. Regarding subset: HIV-1 Nef peptide pool negative control/reference culture. The clonotype was recovered from a human donor who had a prior SARS-CoV-2 infection. This chain's CDR3 is CASSTRTGLIDEQYF. The CDR3 bases are TGTGCCAGCAGCACGCGGACAGGGTTAATCGACGAGCAGTACTTC.